This T cell receptor beta chain was observed in a study of T cells in Graves' hyperthyroidism and ophthalmopathy. The germline gives CDR1 LNHDA, CDR2 SQIVND (reference sequence). Trimming removed 5 bases from V and 4 bases from J, with 14 bases in between. CDR3 size: 14 residues. TCR beta CDR3 regions were amplified from RNA transcripts. HTBI primers were the set used in a first-round RT-PCR of the TCR CDR3. Via MiXCR, TCRdb re-called the multiplex PCR reads, giving one row per CDR3 protein. The sample gives 400,000 or so distinct CDR3 sequences, nearly 15% of which show up once; roughly 20% is in the top ten. This clonotype showed up just a few times.

The receptor was derived from a woman aged 60-70 years with Graves' ophthalmopathy. Sample: blood. This chain connects TRBV19 to TRBJ1-1; no reliable D call. CDR3 residues: CASSPPVSGTEAFF. CDR3 coding DNA: TGTGCCAGTAGTCCCCCTGTATCCGGCACTGAAGCTTTCTTT.